One and the same sample provided the 29 T cell receptor beta chains below, sequenced in a study of T cell changes during pregnancy in multiple sclerosis. Only in-frame clones appear in the TCRdb table, and some are missing; sequencing was by immunoSEQ multiplex PCR. The sample consists of about 36,000 clones, approximately 89% of them appearing once. The sequenced sample was CD4+ T cells from peripheral blood mononuclear cells, obtained after pregnancy. All receptors come from a female donor in good health, enrolled as a control in a pregnancy study.

V usage is TRBV10-1 and J usage is TRBJ2-1, with TRBD2 matching 7 bases. Trimming took 6 bases from V and 5 from J; bases not matched to a gene: 13. There are 16 residues in the CDR3. CDR1 and CDR2 (germline): WNHNN, SYGVQD (reference sequence). The CDR3 reads CASSTSRGGRNNEQFF. The CDR3 nucleotides are TGCGCCAGCAGCACCTCACGGGGAGGGAGGAACAATGAGCAGTTCTTC.

As DNA, the CDR3 is TGCGCCAGCAGCCAAGTGCTAGCGGGAAGGATCGGGGAGCTGTTTTTT. Amino acid sequence: CASSQVLAGRIGELFF. This chain links TRBV4-1 with TRBJ2-2; 9 bases align to TRBD2. The V gene's germline CDR1 is MGHRA and CDR2 YSYEKL. The CDR3 spans 16 residues. V shed 1 base, J shed 7 bases, and the junction held 7 bases outside the gene matches.

The chain links TRBV28 to TRBJ1-6; possibly TRBD1 for D (6 bases). The germline V gene has CDR1 MDHEN and CDR2 SYDVKM. The length of the CDR3 is 18 residues. V was trimmed by 7 bases and J by 10 bases, leaving 29 bases between them. The CDR3 loop is CASTFTDWPGALESPLHF. The CDR3 DNA sequence: TGTGCCAGCACCTTTACGGACTGGCCAGGGGCCCTTGAGTCACCCCTCCACTTT.

V is TRBV18 and J is TRBJ2-1, with TRBD1 as a possible D gene (6 bases). CDR1 is KGHSH, CDR2 LQKENI, per germline. V was shortened by 1 base and J by 3 bases, with 10 bases between the two germline ends. The CDR3 loop spans 15 amino acids. CDR3: CASSPLGGGYNEQFF. DNA for the CDR3: TGTGCCAGCTCACCACTAGGGGGTGGCTACAATGAGCAGTTCTTC.

This clone was recorded a few times. CDR3 in amino acids: CASSLGGRPSYEQYF. The DNA for the CDR3 is TGTGCCAGCAGTTTGGGCGGGAGGCCCTCCTACGAGCAGTACTTC. This sequence joins TRBV28 and TRBJ2-7; the match to TRBD2 covers 8 bases. The CDR3 extends over 15 amino acids. With 3 bases clipped from V and 0 bases from J, the junction kept 4 bases outside the gene matches. Germline assignment: CDR1 MDHEN and CDR2 SYDVKM.

The rearrangement uses TRBV28 and TRBJ1-4; TRBD1 matches 7 bases. The CDR3 sequence is 14 residues long. V trimming: 4 bases; J trimming: 3 bases; junction bases outside the gene matches: 2. Germline V gives CDR1 MDHEN, CDR2 SYDVKM. The CDR3 loop is CASSSQGPNEKLFF. DNA for the CDR3: TGTGCCAGCAGTTCACAGGGGCCTAATGAAAAACTGTTTTTT.

The table lists this clone with a count of one. The rearrangement links TRBV6-1 to TRBJ1-1; possible D gene TRBD1, 6 bases. Germline loops: CDR1 MNHNS, CDR2 SASEGT. Trimming left V 4 bases short and J 5 bases short, with 14 bases between. This CDR3 comprises 14 residues. The CDR3 DNA is TGTGCCAGCAGTGTCAACAGGGCTGAGACTGAAGCTTTCTTT. Its protein product is CASSVNRAETEAFF.

The CDR3 spells CASSFSSGTSGRSHEQYF. In nucleotides, the CDR3 is TGTGCCAGCAGTTTCTCCTCCGGGACTAGCGGGAGGTCCCACGAGCAGTACTTC. The chain employs TRBV27 and TRBJ2-7, with 15 bases identical to TRBD2. CDR1 and CDR2 (germline): MNHEY, SMNVEV (reference sequence). V lost 3 bases and J lost 5; bases outside the gene matches: 11. The CDR3 is 18 residues long.

This sequence joins TRBV25-1 and TRBJ2-3, with TRBD2 matching over 7 bases. The V and J ends lost 5 bases and 2 bases, in that order; junction bases with no gene match: 10. The germline V gene encodes CDR1 MGHDK and CDR2 SYGVNS. There are 16 residues in the CDR3. The CDR3 DNA follows: TGTGCCAGCAGTTCCCACCGGGAGGTATTCACAGATACGCAGTATTTT. This encodes CASSSHREVFTDTQYF.

The chain recombines TRBV30 with TRBJ1-2; 8 positions agree with TRBD1. In germline, CDR1 is GTSNPN, CDR2 SVGIG (reference sequence). The V gene end was trimmed by 2 bases and the J gene end by 7 bases; junction bases not matched to a gene: 3. The CDR3 consists of 12 residues. The CDR3 spells CAWSPRGPGYTF. The CDR3 region has the DNA TGTGCCTGGAGTCCCAGGGGGCCTGGCTACACCTTC.

The chain joins TRBV5-1 to TRBJ2-7; TRBD1 might be the D (5 bases). Germline loops: CDR1 SGHRS, CDR2 YFSETQ. Trimming removed 0 bases at V and 5 bases at J, with 15 bases between. There are 15 residues in the CDR3. The DNA of the CDR3 is TGCGCCAGCAGCTTGGAGGGGTATCAGGGCCACGAGCAGTACTTC. Amino acid sequence: CASSLEGYQGHEQYF.

The chain links TRBV6-6 to TRBJ1-6; D uncertain. This CDR3 has 13 residues. Deletions cut 6 bases from V and 9 bases from J, with 12 bases between. CDR1 and CDR2 (germline): MNHNY, SVGAGI (reference sequence). CDR3 amino acids: CASSQLSTSPLHF. Written as DNA, the CDR3 is TGTGCCAGCAGCCAATTGAGTACTTCACCCCTCCACTTT.

This clone occurred a few times. The V and J genes are TRBV18 and TRBJ2-3, with TRBD1 as a possible D gene (6 bases). This CDR3 contains 13 residues. Germline V gene data show CDR1 as KGHSH and CDR2 as LQKENI. V dropped 6 bases and J dropped 3 bases, with 10 bases sitting between them. The chain's CDR3 is CASSFQGTDTQYF. CDR3 coding DNA: TGTGCCAGCTCGTTTCAGGGGACAGATACGCAGTATTTT.

The V call is TRBV6-5, the J call TRBJ1-4; D remains ambiguous. The CDR3 length is 13 residues. The germline V gene encodes CDR1 MNHEY and CDR2 SVGAGI. V lost 9 bases and J 8 bases, leaving 16 bases between the germline ends. The CDR3 DNA reads TGTGCCAGTGGACCTAACGGGGTAGAAAAACTGTTTTTT. Protein: CASGPNGVEKLFF.

The chain recombines TRBV6-5 with TRBJ1-4; D unresolved. This CDR3 contains 13 residues. In germline, CDR1 is MNHEY, CDR2 SVGAGI. V was trimmed by 8 bases and J by 4 bases, leaving 11 bases between them. DNA for the CDR3: TGTGCCAGCGCGAGAACGCTTAATGAAAAACTGTTTTTT. It is translated as CASARTLNEKLFF.

The chain has TRBV25-1 and TRBJ1-4; weak D call: TRBD1 (5 bases). The CDR3 spans 15 residues. Trimming cost V 3 bases and J 3 bases, with 11 bases left between them. CDR1 and CDR2 from the germline V gene are MGHDK and SYGVNS. The CDR3 reads CASSDRRGANEKLFF. Here the CDR3 DNA reads TGTGCCAGCAGTGATCGGAGGGGAGCTAATGAAAAACTGTTTTTT.

V gene TRBV5-1 combines with J gene TRBJ2-3, with no clear D. V shed 4 bases and J shed 2 bases, with 11 bases lying between them. Germline V gene sequence: CDR1 SGHRS, CDR2 YFSETQ. This CDR3 spans 14 amino acids. The CDR3 nucleotides are TGCGCCAGCAGCCTGAGCTCGCCCACAGATACGCAGTATTTT. Translated: CASSLSSPTDTQYF.

V and J are TRBV6-5 and TRBJ2-7; no reliable D call. The V and J ends lost 0 bases and 4 bases respectively, with 7 bases between them. This CDR3 contains 13 residues. CDR1 and CDR2 (germline): MNHEY, SVGAGI. The CDR3 sequence is CASSYSNEYEQYF. The DNA of the CDR3 is TGTGCCAGCAGTTACTCGAACGAGTACGAGCAGTACTTC.

The chain is built from TRBV28 and TRBJ2-1, with 10 bases identical to TRBD2. Germline V lookup: CDR1 MDHEN, CDR2 SYDVKM. CDR3 length equals 14 residues. The V segment lost 10 bases and the J segment 6 bases; nucleotides outside the gene matches: 9. The CDR3 nucleotides are TGTGCCATTATCCGGGCTAGCGGGAGCAATGAGCAGTTCTTC. This sequence encodes CAIIRASGSNEQFF.

The chain carries TRBV27 and TRBJ2-2; D is perhaps TRBD1 (7 bases). The CDR3 runs to 16 residues. Per the germline V gene, CDR1 is MNHEY and CDR2 is SMNVEV (reference sequence). Trimming shortened V by 5 bases and J by 7 bases, and 20 bases separated the two germline ends. The chain's CDR3 is CASSPRAGGFGGELFF. CDR3 nucleotides: TGTGCCAGCAGTCCGCGAGCAGGGGGGTTTGGCGGGGAGCTGTTTTTT.

The genes are TRBV10-3 and TRBJ1-1; 10 bases map to TRBD1. V shed 2 bases and J 4 bases; nucleotides not matched to a gene: 7. This CDR3 is built from 16 residues. Germline V gene sequence: CDR1 ENHRY, CDR2 SYGVKD. As DNA, the CDR3 is TGTGCCATCAGTGAGCTGACAGGGGGCTCTTCCACTGAAGCTTTCTTT. Amino acids: CAISELTGGSSTEAFF.

This chain connects TRBV7-9 to TRBJ2-7; TRBD1 might be the D (6 bases). V lost 0 bases to trimming and J lost 3 bases, with 24 bases between them. Germline V lookup: CDR1 SEHNR, CDR2 FQNEAQ (reference sequence). The CDR3 is made up of 19 amino acids. CDR3 loop: CASSLAQLPGVDWSYEQYF. The CDR3 DNA reads as TGTGCCAGCAGCTTAGCGCAGTTACCAGGGGTCGACTGGAGCTACGAGCAGTACTTC.

The rearrangement links TRBV27 to TRBJ1-5; tentatively, D is TRBD1 (6 bases). V was clipped by 5 bases and J by 2 bases, with 16 bases between them. CDR3 length: 16 residues. Per the germline V gene, CDR1 is MNHEY and CDR2 is SMNVEV (reference sequence). The CDR3 region is CASSPLQGLRNQPQHF. The CDR3 DNA follows: TGTGCCAGCAGTCCCTTACAGGGTTTGCGCAATCAGCCCCAGCATTTT.

The chain uses TRBV28 and TRBJ1-2, with D perhaps TRBD1 (6 bases). Trimming took off 10 bases at V and 8 bases at J, with 17 bases between the two ends. CDR1 and CDR2 (germline): MDHEN, SYDVKM. CDR3 length equals 12 residues. CDR3 sequence reads: CATADSSKGYTF. DNA of the CDR3: TGTGCCACTGCGGACAGTAGCAAGGGCTACACCTTC.

V usage is TRBV4-1 and J usage is TRBJ2-2, with D perhaps matching TRBD2 (6 bases). The ends were cut back, 0 bases at V and 9 bases at J, with 14 bases in the middle. Per germline, CDR1 MGHRA and CDR2 YSYEKL. The CDR3 runs 15 residues. The CDR3 reads CASSQDFGTFRELFF. The CDR3 region has the DNA TGCGCCAGCAGCCAAGATTTCGGGACTTTTAGGGAGCTGTTTTTT.

The J gene is TRBJ1-2, the V gene TRBV21-1; the listed D gene, TRBD1, was not tested against the DNA. TRBV21-1 counts as a pseudogene. This CDR3 contains 14 residues. The CDR3 loop is CASSKGGANYGYTF. CDR3 coding DNA: TGTGCCAGCAGCAAAGGGGGCGCGAACTATGGCTACACCTTC.

The genes are TRBV10-3 and TRBJ1-3; D is unresolved. The germline V gene has CDR1 ENHRY and CDR2 SYGVKD. The CDR3 is 13 amino acids. V lost 11 bases and J 0 bases, leaving 11 bases between the germline ends. Written as DNA, the CDR3 is TGTGCCGGCCGGAGTCCCTCTGGAAACACCATATATTTT. This sequence encodes CAGRSPSGNTIYF.

J is TRBJ1-4 and V is TRBV5-4; TRBD1 matches 10 bases. CDR3 length equals 15 residues. Trimming removed 4 bases from V and 7 bases from J; junction bases left unmatched: 7. Germline values: CDR1 SGHNT, CDR2 YYREEE (reference sequence). CDR3 nucleotide sequence: TGTGCCAGCAGCCAGAGGACAGGGGGAAGTGAAAAACTGTTTTTT. The encoded protein is CASSQRTGGSEKLFF.

The chain recombines TRBV10-3 with TRBJ2-2; TRBD1 might be the D (6 bases). This CDR3 spans 16 amino acids. Germline CDR1 and CDR2: ENHRY and SYGVKD. V lost 3 bases and J lost 4, with 15 bases in between. The CDR3 sequence is CAISELQGIGTGELFF. The CDR3 DNA reads TGTGCCATCAGTGAACTACAGGGTATTGGCACCGGGGAGCTGTTTTTT.